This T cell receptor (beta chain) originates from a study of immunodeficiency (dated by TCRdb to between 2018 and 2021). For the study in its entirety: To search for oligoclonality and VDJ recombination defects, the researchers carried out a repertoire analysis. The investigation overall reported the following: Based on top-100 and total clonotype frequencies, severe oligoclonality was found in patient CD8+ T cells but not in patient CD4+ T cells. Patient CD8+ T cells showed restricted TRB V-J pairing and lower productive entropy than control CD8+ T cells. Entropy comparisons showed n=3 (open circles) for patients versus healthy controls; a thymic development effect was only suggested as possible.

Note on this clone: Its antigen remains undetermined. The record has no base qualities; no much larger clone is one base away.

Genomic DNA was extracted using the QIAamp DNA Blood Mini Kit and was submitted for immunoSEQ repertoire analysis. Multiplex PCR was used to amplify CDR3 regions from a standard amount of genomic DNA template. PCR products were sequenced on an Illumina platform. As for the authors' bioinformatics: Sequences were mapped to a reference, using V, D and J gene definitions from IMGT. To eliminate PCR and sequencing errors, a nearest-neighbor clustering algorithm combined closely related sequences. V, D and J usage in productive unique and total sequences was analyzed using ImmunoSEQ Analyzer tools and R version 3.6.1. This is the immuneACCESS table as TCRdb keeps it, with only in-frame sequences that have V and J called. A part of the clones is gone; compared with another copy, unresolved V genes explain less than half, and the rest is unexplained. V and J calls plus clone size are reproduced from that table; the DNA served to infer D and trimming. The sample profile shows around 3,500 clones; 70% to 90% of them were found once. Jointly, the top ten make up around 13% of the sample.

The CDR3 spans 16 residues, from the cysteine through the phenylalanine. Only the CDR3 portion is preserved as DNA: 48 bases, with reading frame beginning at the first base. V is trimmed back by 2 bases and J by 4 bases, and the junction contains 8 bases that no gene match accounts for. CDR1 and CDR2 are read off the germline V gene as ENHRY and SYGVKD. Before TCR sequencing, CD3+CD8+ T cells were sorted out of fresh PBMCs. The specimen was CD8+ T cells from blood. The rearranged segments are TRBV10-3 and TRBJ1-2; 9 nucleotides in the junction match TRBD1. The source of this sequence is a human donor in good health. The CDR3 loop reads CAISEPDRGLGYGYTF. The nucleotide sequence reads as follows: TGTGCCATCAGTGAGCCGGACAGGGGATTGGGCTATGGCTACACCTTC.